One and the same sample provided the 6 T cell receptor beta chains below, sequenced in a study of blood T cell repertoires in COVID-19. Produced via immunoSEQ multiplex PCR; TCRdb's table is partial and in-frame only. The sample has fewer than 180,000 clones, 65% to 90% seen once; the top ten hold less than 3.5%. What was sequenced was peripheral blood. All receptors derive from a man aged 70 or older with acute or convalescent COVID-19.

The chain employs TRBV6-5 and TRBJ1-2; TRBD1 might be the D (6 bases). The V end lost 7 bases, the J end lost 6 bases, and 18 bases lay between the germline ends. The CDR3 spans 14 residues. Germline loops: CDR1 MNHEY, CDR2 SVGAGI. The CDR3 loop is CASKPHREGDGYTF. DNA of the CDR3: TGTGCCAGCAAACCCCACAGGGAGGGTGATGGCTACACCTTC.

V is TRBV7-2 and J is TRBJ2-3, with a tentative D call TRBD2 (6 bases). V dropped 3 bases and J dropped 2 bases, with 21 bases sitting between them. Germline V gene data show CDR1 as SGHTA and CDR2 as FQGNSA. CDR3 size: 18 residues. The CDR3 is CASSFVAAGWGDTDTQYF. The CDR3 DNA reads TGTGCCAGCAGCTTTGTGGCGGCGGGGTGGGGGGACACAGATACGCAGTATTTT.

The chain links TRBV28 to TRBJ2-2, with D perhaps matching TRBD2 (6 bases). Trimming removed 3 bases from V and 4 bases from J, with 15 bases in between. The length of the CDR3 is 16 residues. Germline values: CDR1 MDHEN, CDR2 SYDVKM. CDR3 sequence reads: CASSFWGDVGTGELFF. Written as DNA, the CDR3 is TGTGCCAGCAGTTTTTGGGGGGACGTGGGCACCGGGGAGCTGTTTTTT.

V and J are TRBV9 and TRBJ2-7, with 10 bases matching TRBD2. The V gene end was trimmed by 2 bases and the J gene end by 3 bases; junction bases not matched to a gene: 5. This CDR3 comprises 15 residues. The germline V gene has CDR1 SGDLS and CDR2 YYNGEE. In DNA, the CDR3 is TGTGCCAGCAGCGTCACCGGGACTAGCGACTACGAGCAGTACTTC. Amino acid sequence: CASSVTGTSDYEQYF.

This clone is a singleton in its sample. V usage is TRBV6-4 and J usage is TRBJ2-7, with D possibly TRBD2 on 6 matching bases. V was pared by 5 bases and J by 3 bases, with 17 bases between. There are 15 residues in the CDR3. The V gene's germline CDR1 is MRHNA and CDR2 SNTAGT. The CDR3 DNA is TGTGCCAGCAGTTTACGAGCGGAGGGCGACTACGAGCAGTACTTC. Translation: CASSLRAEGDYEQYF.

In DNA form, the CDR3 reads TGTGCCAGCAGCCAAGATAGCCCCCTCCGGGAGGGGGTGTACTTC. It translates to CASSQDSPLREGVYF. This sequence joins TRBV4-2 and TRBJ2-5, with 8 bases that match TRBD2. V was pared by 0 bases and J by 13 bases, with 13 bases of the junction left unmatched. Looked up from germline, CDR1 is LGHNA and CDR2 is YNFKEQ. The CDR3 runs to 15 residues.